This passage covers 13 T cell receptor beta chains from one sample sequenced in a study of early T cells in non-severe SARS-CoV-2 infection. TCRdb reprocessed the 5' RACE reads via MiXCR and lists one record per CDR3 protein. The repertoire consists of 80,000 to 95,000 distinct CDR3 sequences, with approximately 15% occurring once and the leading ten covering approximately 5.1%. The input for sequencing was whole blood, taken at baseline. These receptors originate from an adult who was a healthcare worker with PCR-confirmed SARS-CoV-2 infection or an uninfected control (not recorded which).

The gene calls are TRBV10-2 and TRBJ1-1; D not resolved. This CDR3 is 12 amino acids long. Germline CDR1 reads WSHSY; CDR2 reads SAAADI. V dropped 7 bases and J dropped 6 bases, with 12 bases sitting between them. The CDR3 coding sequence is TGCGCCAGCACCCAACGGGGTGCTGAAGCTTTCTTT. It encodes CASTQRGAEAFF.

The chain recombines TRBV7-2 with TRBJ2-1, with D perhaps TRBD1 or TRBD2 (5 bases each). Germline CDR1 SGHTA, CDR2 FQGNSA. This CDR3 contains 14 residues. Trimming took 3 bases from V and 3 from J, leaving 9 bases between them. CDR3 sequence reads: CASSLGTYYNEQFF. CDR3 DNA: TGTGCCAGCAGCTTGGGGACCTACTACAATGAGCAGTTCTTC. Full variable domain (missing parts from reference TRBV7-2 and TRBJ2-1): GAGVSQSPSNKVTEKGKDVELRCDPISGHTALYWYRQSLGQGLEFLIYFQGNSAPDKSGLPSDRFSAERTGGSVSTLTIQRTQQEDSAVYLCASSLGTYYNEQFFGPGTRLTVL.

To note about this clonotype: A single base separates this from a much larger clone, so it may be a read error. This chain uses TRBV2 with TRBJ2-2, with a possible D match to TRBD2 (5 bases). CDR1 and CDR2 from the germline V gene are SNHLY and FYNNEI. The CDR3 extends over 11 amino acids. CDR3 in amino acids: CASSDTGELSF. As DNA, the CDR3 is TGTGCCAGCAGCGACACCGGGGAGCTGTCTTTT.

This chain joins TRBV4-3 and TRBJ2-3; no definite D call. Germline V gene lookup returns CDR1 LGHNA and CDR2 YSLEER. With 0 bases removed from V and 6 bases from J, the gap between germline ends came to 7 bases. The CDR3 has 13 amino acids. CDR3 region: CASSQDIRDTQYF. The CDR3 DNA reads TGCGCCAGCAGCCAAGATATAAGGGATACGCAGTATTTT.

This clonotype was seen only once. J is TRBJ2-1 and V is TRBV11-2, with 8 nucleotides matching TRBD2. This CDR3 spans 15 amino acids. Germline assignment: CDR1 SGHAT and CDR2 FQNNGV. With 5 bases clipped from V and 6 bases from J, the junction kept 9 bases outside the gene matches. The CDR3 is CASSPLAGRANEQFF. In DNA, the CDR3 is TGTGCCAGCAGCCCGCTAGCGGGTAGGGCCAATGAGCAGTTCTTC.

This chain connects TRBV6-6 to TRBJ1-5; a possible D gene is TRBD1 (6 bases). The ends were cut back, 2 bases at V and 3 bases at J, with 11 bases in the middle. This CDR3 region has 15 residues. Germline CDR1 and CDR2: MNHNY and SVGAGI (reference sequence). For the CDR3, the DNA is TGTGCCAGCAGTTACGTGGACAGCATCAATCAGCCCCAGCATTTT. This codes for CASSYVDSINQPQHF.

In this sample, this clonotype turned up a few times. The J gene is TRBJ2-7, the V gene TRBV4-1; D is ambiguous. CDR1 is MGHRA, CDR2 YSYEKL, per germline. V was cut by 3 bases and J by 0 bases, with 6 bases left in between. The CDR3 runs to 13 residues. The CDR3 coding sequence is TGCGCCAGCAGCCAGGACCACTCCTACGAGCAGTACTTC. Translating gives CASSQDHSYEQYF.

The chain has TRBV5-4 and TRBJ1-4; 7 bases map to TRBD1. Trimming removed 4 bases from V and 4 bases from J; junction bases left unmatched: 4. Per germline, CDR1 SGHNT and CDR2 YYREEE (reference sequence). The CDR3 has 14 residues. The CDR3 spells CASSLTGDNEKLFF. The CDR3 nucleotides read TGTGCCAGCAGCCTTACAGGGGATAATGAAAAACTGTTTTTT.

This clonotype came up a few times. This chain connects TRBV6-1 to TRBJ2-2, with 7 nucleotides matching TRBD2. V lost 6 bases to trimming and J lost 7 bases; unmatched junction nucleotides: 11. Germline V CDR1 and CDR2: MNHNS, SASEGT. This CDR3 is built from 15 residues. The CDR3 region is CASRPWEGRSGELFF. CDR3 nucleotides: TGTGCCAGCAGACCGTGGGAGGGGAGGAGCGGGGAGCTGTTTTTT.

The chain carries TRBV18 and TRBJ1-2; TRBD1 aligns across 8 bases. The germline V gene encodes CDR1 KGHSH and CDR2 LQKENI. The ends lost 6 bases at V and 8 bases at J; junction bases unmatched: 8. The CDR3 is 13 residues long. The CDR3 reads CASSSDREGGYTF. The DNA of the CDR3 is TGTGCCAGCTCTTCGGACAGGGAGGGAGGCTACACCTTC.

This clonotype was seen ten or more times. The rearrangement links TRBV19 to TRBJ2-7, with TRBD2 identical over 8 bases. The J segment lost 6 bases and the V segment lost 4 bases, leaving 5 bases of the junction unmatched. The CDR3 has 13 residues. Germline assignment: CDR1 LNHDA and CDR2 SQIVND (reference sequence). CDR3 sequence reads: CASSRAAGAEQYF. CDR3 sequence (DNA): TGTGCCAGTAGTAGGGCAGCGGGAGCCGAGCAGTACTTC.

The rearrangement joins TRBV7-9 to TRBJ2-1; D might be TRBD1 (6 bases). The V gene's germline CDR1 is SEHNR and CDR2 FQNEAQ (reference sequence). Trimming cost V 1 base and J 8 bases, with 21 bases left between them. This CDR3 is 17 amino acids long. The CDR3 DNA sequence: TGTGCCAGCAGCTTAGACCACACTTCGACAGGAATATATGAGCAGTTCTTC. Its translation is CASSLDHTSTGIYEQFF.

This clonotype was recorded at least ten times. The chain links TRBV19 to TRBJ2-2; 8 nucleotides align to TRBD1. The V gene's germline CDR1 is LNHDA and CDR2 SQIVND (reference sequence). V gave up 5 bases and J gave up 3 bases; unmatched junction bases: 5. The CDR3 is 15 residues long. CDR3 amino acids: CASSYTGGDTGELFF. CDR3 sequence (DNA): TGTGCCAGTAGTTACACAGGGGGTGACACCGGGGAGCTGTTTTTT.